This T cell receptor (beta chain) came from a study of blood T cell repertoires in COVID-19. At the level of the study: Whether acute or convalescent, the COVID-19 samples came from the United States, Italy and Spain. From T cells, B-cell-depleted T cells, or PBMCs came the material, which was cDNA or gDNA.

V lost 4 bases and J 0 bases, leaving 13 bases between the germline ends. This CDR3 spans 15 amino acids. CDR1 SGDLS and CDR2 YYNGEE come from the germline V gene. Per the original data handling: Reference gene primer amplification gave nucleated cell count estimates. TCRdb keeps only in-frame clones here, not all; method: immunoSEQ multiplex PCR. V, J and clone size derive from that table, while D and trimming were established from the DNA sequence. The sample shows about 100,000 clones, around 90% of them seen only once. This TCR came from a woman in her sixties or seventies with acute or convalescent COVID-19. V gene TRBV9 combines with J gene TRBJ1-1; weak D call: TRBD1 (6 bases). The material sequenced was peripheral blood. DNA for the CDR3: TGTGCCAGCAGCACTAGACAGGAGATGAACACTGAAGCTTTCTTT. Protein sequence: CASSTRQEMNTEAFF.